Presented here are 17 T cell receptor beta chains from one specimen sequenced in a study of blood T cell repertoires in COVID-19. Profiling relied on immunoSEQ multiplex PCR, and the TCRdb table lists in-frame clones only, not all of them. The table has about 340,000 clones, 65% to 90% seen once. The specimen was PBMCs or T cells enriched from blood (not recorded which). Receptors originate from a woman aged 35 to 49 with acute COVID-19.

This chain joins TRBV7-2 and TRBJ2-7; 11 nucleotides line up with TRBD1. Germline V lookup: CDR1 SGHTA, CDR2 FQGNSA. This CDR3 has 15 residues. V dropped 5 bases and J dropped 1; count of bases not matched to a gene: 4. This CDR3 reads CASSLGTGGSYEQYF. CDR3 nucleotide sequence: TGTGCCAGCAGCCTTGGGACAGGGGGGTCCTACGAGCAGTACTTC.

This clone showed up just a few times. The chain is built from TRBV5-1 and TRBJ1-4, with a possible D match to TRBD1 (5 bases). CDR1 and CDR2 from the germline V gene are SGHRS and YFSETQ. The CDR3 has 16 amino acids. V was shortened by 0 bases and J by 7 bases, with 16 bases between the two germline ends. The CDR3 is CASSLGGAGRIEKLFF. The CDR3 nucleotides are TGCGCCAGCAGCTTGGGCGGGGCAGGGCGAATTGAAAAACTGTTTTTT.

J is TRBJ1-1 and V is TRBV7-9, with D perhaps matching TRBD1 (5 bases). V was cut by 2 bases and J by 4 bases, with 11 bases left in between. Per germline, CDR1 SEHNR and CDR2 FQNEAQ (reference sequence). CDR3 size: 14 residues. The DNA for the CDR3 is TGTGCCAGCAGCTTACTGACAGTGGGCACTGAAGCTTTCTTT. Its translation is CASSLLTVGTEAFF. The variable domain in full, completed from reference TRBV7-9 and TRBJ1-1, reads DTGVSQNPRHKITKRGQNVTFRCDPISEHNRLYWYRQTLGQGPEFLTYFQNEAQLEKSRLLSDRFSAERPKGSFSTLEIQRTEQGDSAMYLCASSLLTVGTEAFFGQGTRLTVV.

V and J are TRBV4-2 and TRBJ2-7, with D possibly TRBD2 on 6 matching bases. In germline, CDR1 is LGHNA, CDR2 YNFKEQ. CDR3 length: 15 residues. The germline V and J ends were trimmed by 2 bases and 1 base, with 12 bases remaining between them. CDR3 DNA: TGTGCCAGCAGCCAACCTAGCGACATTTCCTACGAGCAGTACTTC. This translates into CASSQPSDISYEQYF.

The rearrangement joins TRBV5-6 to TRBJ1-2; the D gene is possibly TRBD1 (6 bases). Trimming shortened V by 0 bases and J by 9 bases, and 15 bases separated the two germline ends. The germline CDR1 and CDR2 sequences are SGHDT and YYEEEE. This CDR3 has 14 amino acids. The CDR3 bases are TGTGCCAGCAGCTTGGCCACAGGGTCTATGAGCTACACCTTC. It is translated as CASSLATGSMSYTF. Full variable domain (outside the CDR3, taken from reference TRBV5-6 and TRBJ1-2): DAGVTQSPTHLIKTRGQQVTLRCSPKSGHDTVSWYQQALGQGPQFIFQYYEEEERQRGNFPDRFSGHQFPNYSSELNVNALLLGDSALYLCASSLATGSMSYTFGSGTRLTVV.

The count of this clone is one. This chain uses TRBV9 with TRBJ1-2; TRBD1 aligns across 7 bases. The germline V gene has CDR1 SGDLS and CDR2 YYNGEE. J lost 2 bases, V lost 4 bases, and 5 bases had no gene match. The CDR3 extends over 14 amino acids. DNA for the CDR3: TGTGCCAGCAGCCCCCAACAGGGGAACTATGGCTACACCTTC. Its translation is CASSPQQGNYGYTF.

The CDR3 sequence: CASSLAGKGQETQYF. CDR3 bases: TGTGCCAGCAGCTTGGCCGGGAAGGGTCAAGAGACCCAGTACTTC. The chain has TRBV5-6 and TRBJ2-5; TRBD2 is a possible D gene (5 bases). Trimming removed 0 bases at V and 2 bases at J, with 11 bases between. The CDR3 runs 15 residues. Germline CDR1 reads SGHDT; CDR2 reads YYEEEE.

The V call is TRBV7-2, the J call TRBJ1-2, with TRBD1 matching over 9 bases. CDR1 SGHTA and CDR2 FQGNSA come from the germline V gene. Trimming cost V 4 bases and J 4 bases; bases outside gene matches: 4. The CDR3 runs 14 residues. CDR3 bases: TGTGCCAGCAGCTCCTACAGGGGGCCCTATGGCTACACCTTC. It yields the protein CASSSYRGPYGYTF.

The chain employs TRBV11-2 and TRBJ2-1; a possible D gene is TRBD2 (5 bases). The CDR3 is made up of 12 amino acids. The germline CDR1 and CDR2 sequences are SGHAT and FQNNGV. Written as DNA, the CDR3 is TGTGGGGTCGCTGGGGAGTTGGGTGAGCAGTTCTTC. Its protein is CGVAGELGEQFF.

This clone was seen more than once but under ten times. The chain joins TRBV18 to TRBJ1-3; D is ambiguous. The germline CDR1 and CDR2 sequences are KGHSH and LQKENI. V lost 3 bases and J lost 0, with 12 bases in between. The CDR3 is made up of 16 amino acids. The CDR3: CASSPYAGNSGNTIYF. The CDR3 DNA reads TGTGCCAGCTCACCTTATGCGGGGAACTCTGGAAACACCATATATTTT.

The V call is TRBV18, the J call TRBJ2-5; a possible D gene is TRBD2 (6 bases). Germline-derived CDR1 and CDR2 are KGHSH and LQKENI. V was pared by 0 bases and J by 6 bases, with 29 bases between. The CDR3 is 20 amino acids. The CDR3 protein is CASSPPGGVVGSIGPQTQYF. CDR3 sequence (DNA): TGTGCCAGCTCACCACCGGGCGGGGTTGTAGGGAGTATCGGACCTCAGACCCAGTACTTC.

This clone was picked up one time. V gene TRBV6-2 or TRBV6-3 combines with J gene TRBJ1-4; possible D gene TRBD1, 6 bases. Trimming left V 2 bases short and J 2 bases short, with 9 bases between. The germline V gene has CDR1 MNHEY and CDR2 SVGEGT. The CDR3 length is 15 residues. The CDR3 protein is CASSYLGQTNEKLFF. For the CDR3, the DNA is TGTGCCAGCAGTTACCTTGGACAGACTAATGAAAAACTGTTTTTT.

The CDR3: CASSLDGGWFGGNSPLHF. The CDR3 coding sequence is TGTGCCAGCAGCTTAGATGGGGGCTGGTTTGGGGGTAATTCACCCCTCCACTTT. The chain combines TRBV7-2 with TRBJ1-6, with a possible D match to TRBD1 (6 bases). V was pared by 1 base and J by 6 bases, with 19 bases between. Germline V gives CDR1 SGHTA, CDR2 FQGNSA. The CDR3 sequence is 18 residues long.

The chain employs TRBV7-2 and TRBJ1-6; 7 bases map to TRBD1. The germline gives CDR1 SGHTA, CDR2 FQGNSA. CDR3 length: 16 amino acids. V shed 5 bases, J shed 4 bases, and the junction held 8 bases outside the gene matches. Written as DNA, the CDR3 is TGTGCCAGCAGCGGTAGGACAGGAGTATATAATTCACCCCTCCACTTT. Translation gives CASSGRTGVYNSPLHF.

The chain joins TRBV2 to TRBJ1-2; 7 bases align to TRBD1. This CDR3 has 19 amino acids. The germline gives CDR1 SNHLY, CDR2 FYNNEI. Germline trimming cut 0 bases from V and 4 bases from J; bases unmatched to any gene: 17. CDR3 in DNA: TGTGCCAGCAGTGAAGCGCTCGGGGTTTTTGGGGACAGCGTCTATGGCTACACCTTC. It specifies CASSEALGVFGDSVYGYTF.

Of note for this clone: Other nucleotide sequences from this sample produce the same CDR3. V usage is TRBV6-5 and J usage is TRBJ1-2; the D gene is possibly TRBD1 (5 bases). V was clipped by 7 bases and J by 3 bases, with 12 bases between them. Germline V gene sequence: CDR1 MNHEY, CDR2 SVGAGI. This CDR3 spans 13 amino acids. The CDR3 bases are TGTGCCAGCACCCCCGGCAGGGACTATGGCTACACCTTC. Residues: CASTPGRDYGYTF.

The chain links TRBV9 to TRBJ1-6; maybe TRBD1 (6 bases). Deletions cut 3 bases from V and 0 bases from J, with 13 bases between. The germline CDR1 and CDR2 sequences are SGDLS and YYNGEE. The CDR3 loop spans 17 amino acids. The CDR3 region has the DNA TGTGCCAGCAGCGAGACGACAGGAAGCTCCTATAATTCACCCCTCCACTTT. It encodes CASSETTGSSYNSPLHF. The full variable domain, completed using reference TRBV9 and TRBJ1-6, is DSGVTQTPKHLITATGQRVTLRCSPRSGDLSVYWYQQSLDQGLQFLIQYYNGEERAKGNILERFSAQQFPDLHSELNLSSLELGDSALYFCASSETTGSSYNSPLHFGNGTRLTVT.